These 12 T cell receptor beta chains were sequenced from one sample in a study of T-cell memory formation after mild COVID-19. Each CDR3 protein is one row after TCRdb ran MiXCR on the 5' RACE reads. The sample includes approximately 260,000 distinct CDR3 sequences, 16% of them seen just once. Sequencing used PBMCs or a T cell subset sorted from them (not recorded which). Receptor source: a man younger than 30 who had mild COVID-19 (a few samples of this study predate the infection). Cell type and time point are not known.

The CDR3 DNA sequence: TGTGCCACCAGCCCCGGGACTAGCGGGGATTCGGAGACCCAGTACTTC. As protein: CATSPGTSGDSETQYF. This chain links TRBV24-1 with TRBJ2-5, with 13 bases aligning to TRBD2. V lost 7 bases to trimming and J lost 5 bases; unmatched junction nucleotides: 9. The CDR3 covers 16 residues. Germline values: CDR1 KGHDR, CDR2 SFDVKD.

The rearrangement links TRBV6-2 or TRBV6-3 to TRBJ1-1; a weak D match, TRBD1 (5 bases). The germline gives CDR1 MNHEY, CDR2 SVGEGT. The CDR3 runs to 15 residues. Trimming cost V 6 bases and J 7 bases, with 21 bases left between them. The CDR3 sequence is CASSPFPGTGSEAFF. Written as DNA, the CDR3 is TGTGCCAGCAGCCCTTTCCCCGGGACTGGAAGTGAAGCTTTCTTT.

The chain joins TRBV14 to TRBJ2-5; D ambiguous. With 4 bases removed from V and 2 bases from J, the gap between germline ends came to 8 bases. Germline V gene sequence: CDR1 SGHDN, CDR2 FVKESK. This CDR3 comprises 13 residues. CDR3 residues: CASSRANQETQYF. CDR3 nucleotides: TGTGCCAGCAGCCGGGCAAATCAAGAGACCCAGTACTTC.

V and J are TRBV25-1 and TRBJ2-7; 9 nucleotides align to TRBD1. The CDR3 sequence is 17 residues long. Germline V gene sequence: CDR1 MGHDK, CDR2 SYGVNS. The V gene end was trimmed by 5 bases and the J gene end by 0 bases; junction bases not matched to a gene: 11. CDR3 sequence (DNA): TGTGCCAGCAGTCCTCCCGCGGGACAGGGCAGCTCCTACGAGCAGTACTTC. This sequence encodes CASSPPAGQGSSYEQYF.

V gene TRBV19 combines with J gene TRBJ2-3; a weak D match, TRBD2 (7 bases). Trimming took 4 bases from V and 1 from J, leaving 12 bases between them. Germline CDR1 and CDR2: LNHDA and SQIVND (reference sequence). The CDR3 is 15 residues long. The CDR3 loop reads CASSKREGGTDTQYF. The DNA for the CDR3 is TGTGCCAGTAGTAAGAGGGAGGGGGGCACAGATACGCAGTATTTT.

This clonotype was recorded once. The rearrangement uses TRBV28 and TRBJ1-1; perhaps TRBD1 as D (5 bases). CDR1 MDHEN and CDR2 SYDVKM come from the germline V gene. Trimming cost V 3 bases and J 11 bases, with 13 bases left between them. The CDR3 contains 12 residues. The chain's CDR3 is CASSFRGVEAFF. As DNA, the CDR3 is TGTGCCAGCAGTTTTCGGGGGGTGGAGGCTTTCTTT.

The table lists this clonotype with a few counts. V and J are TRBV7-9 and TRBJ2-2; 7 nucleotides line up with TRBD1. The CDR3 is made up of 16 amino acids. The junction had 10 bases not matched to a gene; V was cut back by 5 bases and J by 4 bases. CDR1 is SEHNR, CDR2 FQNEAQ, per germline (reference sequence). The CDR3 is CASSRGRTGLTGELFF. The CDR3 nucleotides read TGTGCCAGCAGCCGTGGCAGGACAGGCCTCACCGGGGAGCTGTTTTTT.

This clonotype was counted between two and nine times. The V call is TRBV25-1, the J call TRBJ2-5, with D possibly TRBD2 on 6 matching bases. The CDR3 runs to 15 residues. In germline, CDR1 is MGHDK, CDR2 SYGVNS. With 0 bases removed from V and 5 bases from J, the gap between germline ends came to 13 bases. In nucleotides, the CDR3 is TGTGCCAGCAGTGAATACGGGCGGGGCAGGGAGACCCAGTACTTC. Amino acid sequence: CASSEYGRGRETQYF.

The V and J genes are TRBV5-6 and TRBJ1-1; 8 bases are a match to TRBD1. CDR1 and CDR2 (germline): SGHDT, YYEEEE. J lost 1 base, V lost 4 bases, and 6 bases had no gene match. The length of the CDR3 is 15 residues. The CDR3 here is CASSPGDRQNTEAFF. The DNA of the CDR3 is TGTGCCAGCAGCCCGGGGGACAGGCAGAACACTGAAGCTTTCTTT.

The CDR3 coding sequence is TGTGCCAGCAGTCCAAGAGGCGGGCCCTACGAGCAGTACGTC. Its protein is CASSPRGGPYEQYV. V usage is TRBV12-3 or TRBV12-4 and J usage is TRBJ2-7, with D possibly matching TRBD2 (5 bases). V shed 5 bases and J shed 2 bases, with 13 bases lying between them. This CDR3 is built from 14 residues.

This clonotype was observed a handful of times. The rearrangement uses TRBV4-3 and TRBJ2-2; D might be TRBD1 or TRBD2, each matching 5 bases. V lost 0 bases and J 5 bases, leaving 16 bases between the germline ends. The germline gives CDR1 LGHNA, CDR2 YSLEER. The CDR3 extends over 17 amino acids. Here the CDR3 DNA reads TGCGCCAGCAGCCAAGATTATCGGGGCCCGGGAACCGGGGAGCTGTTTTTT. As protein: CASSQDYRGPGTGELFF.

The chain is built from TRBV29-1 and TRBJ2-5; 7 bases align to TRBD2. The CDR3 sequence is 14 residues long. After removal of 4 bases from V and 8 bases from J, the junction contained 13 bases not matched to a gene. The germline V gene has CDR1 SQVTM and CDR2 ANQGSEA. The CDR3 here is CSVGEGTRMGTQYF. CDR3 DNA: TGCAGCGTTGGGGAGGGGACCCGGATGGGAACCCAGTACTTC.